Listed below are T cell receptor beta chains from one sample, sequenced in a study of shared clonotypes between healthy human individuals. Only in-frame clones appear in the TCRdb table, and some are missing; sequencing was by immunoSEQ multiplex PCR. Of roughly 400,000 clones listed, about 97% are singletons. Sequencing input: memory CD8+ T cells sorted from blood. These receptors all stem from a man aged 25-45 years in good health. Each CDR3 is given with its conserved first and last residue. The D gene is left open where the match is weak. The size entry is marked missing in some rows and otherwise reads once, few, many or a size class.

d_call	j_call	clone_size	v_call	cdr3_aa	cdr3_nt
NA	TRBJ2-2	NA	TRBV15	CATSGGYRASNTGELFF	TGTGCCACCAGCGGAGGATACCGGGCCTCGAACACCGGGGAGCTGTTTTTT
NA	TRBJ2-7	NA	TRBV10-1	CASSASSGGYEQYF	TGCGCCAGCAGTGCAAGTTCCGGGGGCTACGAGCAGTACTTC
TRBD1	TRBJ2-2	NA	TRBV6-5	CASSYPGTGGAGELFF	TGTGCCAGCAGTTACCCCGGGACAGGGGGGGCCGGGGAGCTGTTTTTT
NA	TRBJ2-3	NA	TRBV7-9	CASTWAESTDTQYF	TGTGCCAGCACCTGGGCAGAGAGCACAGATACGCAGTATTTT
NA	TRBJ2-7	NA	TRBV6-6	CASSYSRAAYEQYF	TGTGCCAGCAGTTACTCGAGGGCAGCCTACGAGCAGTACTTC
TRBD1	TRBJ2-5	NA	TRBV5-1	CASRQYDRAETQYF	TGCGCCAGCAGACAATACGACAGGGCTGAGACCCAGTACTTC
TRBD1	TRBJ2-7	NA	TRBV6-6	CASMSRDRVGYEQYF	TGTGCCAGCATGTCACGGGACAGGGTGGGCTACGAGCAGTACTTC
TRBD2	TRBJ2-7	NA	TRBV25-1	CATSTGLADDEQYF	TGTGCCACCTCTACTGGGCTAGCGGACGACGAGCAGTACTTC
NA	TRBJ2-2	NA	TRBV2	CASRSEWVTGELFF	TGTGCCAGCAGAAGCGAGTGGGTCACCGGGGAGCTGTTTTTT
NA	TRBJ1-1	once	TRBV5-1	CASSPSGGNTEAFF	TGCGCCAGCAGCCCCTCTGGGGGGAACACTGAAGCTTTCTTT
TRBD1	TRBJ1-2	NA	TRBV19	CASSTDRAYYGYTF	TGTGCCAGTAGTACGGACAGGGCATACTATGGCTACACCTTC
NA	TRBJ2-3	NA	TRBV20-1	CSARLGDTQYF	TGCAGTGCTAGATTGGGTGATACGCAGTATTTT
NA	TRBJ2-1	NA	TRBV18	CASSPWTRVYNEQFF	TGTGCCAGCTCACCGTGGACGAGGGTTTACAATGAGCAGTTCTTC
NA	TRBJ1-1	few	TRBV6-5	CASSYSSFGSNTEAFF	TGTGCCAGCAGTTACTCGAGTTTCGGCTCGAACACTGAAGCTTTCTTT
TRBD2	TRBJ2-5	NA	TRBV7-9	CASSARSLAGETQYF	TGTGCCAGCAGCGCCCGCTCTCTAGCGGGAGAGACCCAGTACTTC
NA	TRBJ2-3	once	TRBV6-1	CASSEGPSTDTQYF	TGTGCCAGCAGTGAAGGCCCTAGCACAGATACGCAGTATTTT
TRBD1	TRBJ2-7	NA	TRBV4-1	CASSQPGTGVHEQYF	TGCGCCAGCAGCCAACCCGGGACAGGGGTCCACGAGCAGTACTTC
NA	TRBJ2-5	NA	TRBV21-1	CASSKALAGEETQYF	TGTGCCAGCAGCAAAGCGCTAGCGGGAGAAGAGACCCAGTACTTC
TRBD1	TRBJ2-1	NA	TRBV4-1	CASSQGVGQGPYNEQFF	TGCGCCAGCAGCCAAGGAGTGGGACAGGGGCCCTACAATGAGCAGTTCTTC
NA	TRBJ2-3	NA	TRBV28	CASSSAGTTSTDTQYF	TGTGCCAGCAGTTCCGCGGGGACGACTAGCACAGATACGCAGTATTTT
NA	TRBJ1-6	NA	TRBV7-9	CASSLGDSSYSPLHF	TGTGCCAGCAGCTTAGGTGACAGCTCCTATTCACCCCTCCACTTT
NA	TRBJ2-2	once	TRBV2	CASSELGNTGELFF	TGTGCCAGCAGTGAACTAGGGAACACCGGGGAGCTGTTTTTT
NA	TRBJ2-4	NA	TRBV10-3	CAISESVKNIQYF	TGTGCCATCAGTGAGAGTGTCAAAAACATTCAGTACTTC
NA	TRBJ2-1	NA	TRBV19	CASSIDGQRSYNEQFF	TGTGCCAGTAGTATAGACGGTCAACGATCCTACAATGAGCAGTTCTTC
NA	TRBJ2-3	NA	TRBV29-1	CSVGLGPSPDTQYF	TGCAGCGTTGGTTTAGGACCTAGCCCAGATACGCAGTATTTT
NA	TRBJ2-4	NA	TRBV6-1	CASSATGRDIQYF	TGTGCCAGCAGTGCAACAGGGAGGGACATTCAGTACTTC
TRBD1	TRBJ1-3	once	TRBV28	CASSTPGQKTGNTIYF	TGTGCCAGCAGTACCCCGGGACAGAAGACTGGAAACACCATATATTTT
TRBD1	TRBJ2-2	NA	TRBV6-1	CASRGTAEGFGELFF	TGTGCCAGCAGGGGGACAGCTGAGGGCTTCGGGGAGCTGTTTTTT
NA	TRBJ2-7	NA	TRBV30	CAWMVEAPYEQYF	TGTGCCTGGATGGTGGAGGCCCCCTACGAGCAGTACTTC
NA	TRBJ2-7	NA	TRBV5-1	CASSLAADRAYEQYF	TGCGCCAGCAGCTTGGCCGCAGACAGAGCCTACGAGCAGTACTTC
NA	TRBJ1-4	NA	TRBV5-4	CASSNTGGDEKLFF	TGTGCCAGCAGCAACACCGGGGGAGATGAAAAACTGTTTTTT
NA	TRBJ2-7	NA	TRBV29-1	CSAGETDYEQYF	TGCAGCGCTGGAGAGACAGACTACGAGCAGTACTTC
NA	TRBJ1-2	NA	TRBV9	CASSVALRTADGYTF	TGTGCCAGCAGCGTAGCTCTCCGGACAGCCGATGGCTACACCTTC
NA	TRBJ2-1	NA	TRBV2	CASRARVYNEQFF	TGTGCCAGCAGGGCCCGGGTATACAATGAGCAGTTCTTC
NA	TRBJ1-5	NA	TRBV7-9	CASSSSGFRNQPQHF	TGTGCCAGCAGCTCCTCCGGCTTCCGAAATCAGCCCCAGCATTTT
NA	TRBJ2-2	NA	TRBV19	CASGRFGQTGELFF	TGTGCCAGTGGTCGCTTCGGGCAGACCGGGGAGCTGTTTTTT
TRBD1	TRBJ2-3	NA	TRBV5-1	CASSLATGGTDTQYF	TGCGCCAGCAGCTTGGCGACAGGGGGGACAGATACGCAGTATTTT
NA	TRBJ1-3	NA	TRBV19	CASRQRRSGNTIYF	TGTGCCAGTCGACAGCGTCGCTCTGGAAACACCATATATTTT
NA	TRBJ2-1	NA	TRBV2	CASTSRNYNEQFF	TGTGCCAGCACCTCAAGAAACTACAATGAGCAGTTCTTC
NA	TRBJ2-7	NA	TRBV28	CAGRQAASYEQYF	TGTGCCGGCAGACAGGCCGCCTCCTACGAGCAGTACTTC
TRBD2	TRBJ2-3	NA	TRBV11-3	CASSGSGSDTQYF	TGTGCCAGTAGCGGGAGTGGGTCAGATACGCAGTATTTT
TRBD2	TRBJ2-5	NA	TRBV6-1	CASSEGNTSGQYF	TGTGCCAGCAGTGAAGGGAACACTAGCGGCCAGTACTTC
NA	TRBJ1-1	NA	TRBV2	CASSGVENTEAFF	TGTGCCAGCAGTGGCGTGGAAAACACTGAAGCTTTCTTT
NA	TRBJ2-1	NA	TRBV4-2	CASSQPAVDEQFF	TGTGCCAGCAGCCAACCAGCGGTGGATGAGCAGTTCTTC
TRBD1	TRBJ1-1	NA	TRBV18	CASSGGTGLNTEAFF	TGTGCCAGCTCAGGTGGGACAGGCCTCAACACTGAAGCTTTCTTT
NA	TRBJ1-3	NA	TRBV19	CASSIEGSGNTIYF	TGTGCCAGTAGTATTGAGGGTTCTGGAAACACCATATATTTT
NA	TRBJ2-3	NA	TRBV5-1	CASSHYEYYPGGLDTQYF	TGCGCCAGCAGCCATTACGAATACTACCCCGGTGGGTTGGATACGCAGTATTTT
TRBD1	TRBJ2-2	NA	TRBV6-4	CASSGTGTGELFF	TGTGCCAGCAGCGGGACAGGGACCGGGGAGCTGTTTTTT